The 12 T cell receptor beta chains below all came from one sample that was sequenced in a study of blood T cell repertoires in COVID-19. Clones were sequenced by immunoSEQ multiplex PCR, and TCRdb holds only the in-frame ones, with some missing. Of tens of thousands of clones listed, over 75% are singletons. The sequenced material came from peripheral blood. These receptors all stem from a woman older than 75 with acute or convalescent COVID-19.

The rearrangement links TRBV5-1 to TRBJ2-1; the match to TRBD1 covers 11 bases. J was trimmed by 1 base and V by 4 bases; bases with no gene match: 4. The V gene's germline CDR1 is SGHRS and CDR2 YFSETQ. The CDR3 totals 16 residues. The CDR3 DNA is TGCGCCAGCAGCGTCGGGACAGGGGGTTCCTACAATGAGCAGTTCTTC. As protein: CASSVGTGGSYNEQFF.

This chain uses TRBV23-1 with TRBJ2-5; D is perhaps TRBD1 (6 bases). TRBV23-1 is an ORF, and what it does is uncertain. The CDR3 is 18 amino acids. V lost 6 bases and J lost 2, with 25 bases in between. The CDR3 DNA reads TGCGCCAGCAGCCTAGGGGGACACAGCGAGGGGCTTCAAGAGACCCAGTACTTC. Its protein is CASSLGGHSEGLQETQYF.

The CDR3 sequence: CASSLASGGAVYNEQFF. CDR3 bases: TGTGCCAGCAGCCTGGCTAGCGGGGGGGCAGTCTACAATGAGCAGTTCTTC. V and J are TRBV7-3 and TRBJ2-1; TRBD2 matches at 12 bases. Germline V gene data show CDR1 as SGHTA and CDR2 as FQGTGA. V shed 5 bases and J 3 bases; nucleotides not matched to a gene: 8. The CDR3 consists of 17 residues.

The chain links TRBV28 to TRBJ1-5, with 8 positions matching TRBD1. Germline V CDR1 and CDR2: MDHEN, SYDVKM. The CDR3 spans 13 residues. V shed 7 bases and J 6 bases; nucleotides not matched to a gene: 5. This CDR3 reads CASNPGGVQPQHF. CDR3 in DNA: TGTGCCAGCAACCCAGGGGGCGTTCAGCCCCAGCATTTT.

In its sample, this clone was seen once. CDR3 sequence: CASSPFAAADTGELFF. DNA of the CDR3: TGTGCCAGCAGCCCGTTTGCCGCGGCTGACACCGGGGAGCTGTTTTTT. The chain combines TRBV11-2 with TRBJ2-2; D unclear. Between the trimmed V and J ends, which lost 5 bases and 3 bases, there was a span of 16 bases. This CDR3 has 16 residues. Germline values: CDR1 SGHAT, CDR2 FQNNGV.

V and J are TRBV2 and TRBJ2-7; TRBD2 matches at 8 bases. Germline-derived CDR1 and CDR2 are SNHLY and FYNNEI. The CDR3 has 14 amino acids. J lost 1 base, V lost 6 bases, and 5 bases had no gene match. The CDR3 here is CASRRGLGSYEQYF. DNA of the CDR3: TGTGCCAGCAGAAGGGGACTAGGGTCCTACGAGCAGTACTTC. The variable domain in full, with the rest retrieved from reference TRBV2 and TRBJ2-7, is EPEVTQTPSHQVTQMGQEVILRCVPISNHLYFYWYRQILGQKVEFLVSFYNNEISEKSEIFDDQFSVERPDGSNFTLKIRSTKLEDSAMYFCASRRGLGSYEQYFGPGTRLTVT.

The V gene is TRBV7-2, the J gene TRBJ2-7; tentatively, D is TRBD2 (6 bases). Germline loops: CDR1 SGHTA, CDR2 FQGNSA. CDR3 length equals 13 residues. V dropped 3 bases and J dropped 6 bases, with 12 bases sitting between them. CDR3 residues: CASSFRRDFEQYF. CDR3 bases: TGTGCCAGCAGCTTCCGGCGGGACTTCGAGCAGTACTTC.

This clone appeared a single time. The chain has TRBV28 and TRBJ1-5; the D is unclear. This CDR3 has 13 amino acids. CDR1 and CDR2 (germline): MDHEN, SYDVKM. V was shortened by 6 bases and J by 3 bases, with 9 bases between the two germline ends. The CDR3 loop is CASSIIVNQPQHF. The CDR3, as DNA: TGTGCCAGCAGCATAATAGTCAATCAGCCCCAGCATTTT.

The chain has TRBV6-5 and TRBJ1-2; 9 bases match TRBD1. This CDR3 has 15 amino acids. Trimming took 7 bases from V and 4 from J; bases not matched to a gene: 10. CDR1 and CDR2 from the germline V gene are MNHEY and SVGAGI. CDR3 protein: CASTSRQGGGYGYTF. The CDR3 nucleotides are TGTGCCAGCACCTCCCGACAGGGGGGGGGCTATGGCTACACCTTC.

This chain uses TRBV7-2 with TRBJ2-7; a weak D match, TRBD2 (5 bases). V shed 5 bases and J shed 5 bases, with 16 bases lying between them. The CDR3 runs 14 residues. Looked up from germline, CDR1 is SGHTA and CDR2 is FQGNSA. The CDR3 nucleotides read TGTGCCAGCAGCCCCAATCCCGGGGTTAACGAGCAGTACTTC. Translating it yields CASSPNPGVNEQYF.

The chain recombines TRBV24-1 with TRBJ2-7, with TRBD2 matching over 7 bases. In germline, CDR1 is KGHDR, CDR2 SFDVKD. CDR3 size: 13 residues. Trimming at V came to 6 bases and at J to 2 bases, leaving 3 bases not matched to a gene. The CDR3 bases are TGTGCCACCAGTCCAGCGGGGACCTACGAGCAGTACTTC. This translates into CATSPAGTYEQYF.

The chain links TRBV5-1 to TRBJ2-7, with a tentative D call TRBD1 (7 bases). The V and J ends lost 4 bases and 3 bases respectively, with 14 bases between them. Germline V gives CDR1 SGHRS, CDR2 YFSETQ. This CDR3 contains 14 residues. In nucleotides, the CDR3 is TGCGCCAGCAGCCCCCAGGGGGGTAGCTACGAGCAGTACTTC. This gives the protein CASSPQGGSYEQYF.